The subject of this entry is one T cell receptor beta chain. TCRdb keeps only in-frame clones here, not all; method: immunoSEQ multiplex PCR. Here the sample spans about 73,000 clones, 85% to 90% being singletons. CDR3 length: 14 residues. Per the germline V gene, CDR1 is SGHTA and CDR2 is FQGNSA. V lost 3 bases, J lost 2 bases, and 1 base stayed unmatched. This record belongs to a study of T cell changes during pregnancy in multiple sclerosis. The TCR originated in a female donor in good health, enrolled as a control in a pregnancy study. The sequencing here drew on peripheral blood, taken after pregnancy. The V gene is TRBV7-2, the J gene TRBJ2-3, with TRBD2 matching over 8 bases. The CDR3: CASSLGLDTDTQYF. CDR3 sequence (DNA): TGTGCCAGCAGCTTGGGACTAGACACAGATACGCAGTATTTT.